This entry lists 16 T cell receptor beta chains sequenced from one sample in a study of spatial heterogeneity in lung cancer. TCRdb recomputed calls from the 5' RACE reads with MiXCR, one row per CDR3 protein. The sample has some 120,000 distinct CDR3 sequences, over 9% seen once. Time point denoted: blood at routine non-recurrence follow-up after resection. The sequenced material consisted of unsorted whole RNA from tumor, nontumor lung or frozen PBMC. Source: PBMCs, taken at follow-up. Receptors were obtained from a male donor with early-stage non-small cell lung cancer.

The V call is TRBV3-1, the J call TRBJ2-5; 10 bases are a match to TRBD2. Trimming removed 1 base from V and 2 bases from J; junction bases left unmatched: 7. Germline assignment: CDR1 LGHDT and CDR2 YNNKEL (reference sequence). The CDR3 consists of 17 residues. For the CDR3, the DNA is TGTGCCAGCAGCCAAGTGATTAGCGGGGGGCCACAAGAGACCCAGTACTTC. Encoded protein: CASSQVISGGPQETQYF.

This clonotype was seen repeatedly, ten times or more. The chain carries TRBV12-3 or TRBV12-4 and TRBJ2-2; D might be TRBD1 (6 bases). The CDR3 spans 15 residues. V gave up 6 bases and J gave up 6 bases, with 17 bases separating them. In DNA form, the CDR3 reads TGTGCCAGCAGGCCACAGGGTTATAGCGCCGGGGAGCTGTTTTTT. Translating it yields CASRPQGYSAGELFF.

The J gene is TRBJ1-6, the V gene TRBV6-2 or TRBV6-3; tentatively, D is TRBD1 (5 bases). Between the trimmed V and J ends, which lost 6 bases and 9 bases, there was a span of 12 bases. Germline values: CDR1 MNHEY, CDR2 SVGEGT. CDR3 length: 13 amino acids. CDR3 sequence reads: CASRAQVGSPLHF. In nucleotides, the CDR3 is TGTGCCAGCAGAGCACAGGTGGGTTCACCCCTCCACTTT.

The V and J genes are TRBV7-2 and TRBJ2-7; D remains unclear. V shed 4 bases and J shed 2 bases, with 9 bases lying between them. This CDR3 has 13 residues. Per the germline V gene, CDR1 is SGHTA and CDR2 is FQGNSA. The DNA for the CDR3 is TGTGCCAGCAGCTCCACGGGTACCTACGAGCAGTACTTC. The encoded protein is CASSSTGTYEQYF. Together with reference TRBV7-2 and TRBJ2-7, the CDR3 gives the full variable domain: GAGVSQSPSNKVTEKGKDVELRCDPISGHTALYWYRQSLGQGLEFLIYFQGNSAPDKSGLPSDRFSAERTGGSVSTLTIQRTQQEDSAVYLCASSSTGTYEQYFGPGTRLTVT.

The chain carries TRBV24-1 and TRBJ2-1; 13 nucleotides agree with TRBD2. Germline loops: CDR1 KGHDR, CDR2 SFDVKD. The CDR3 covers 16 residues. The V segment lost 5 bases and the J segment 4 bases; nucleotides outside the gene matches: 4. The CDR3, as DNA: TGTGCCACCAGTGTTGGGACTAGCGGGACTTACAATGAGCAGTTCTTC. It specifies CATSVGTSGTYNEQFF.

The chain is built from TRBV10-2 and TRBJ2-4; TRBD1 aligns across 9 bases. The CDR3 length is 16 residues. CDR1 is WSHSY, CDR2 SAAADI, per germline. The J segment lost 6 bases and the V segment lost 3 bases, leaving 9 bases of the junction unmatched. CDR3 residues: CASSDPRTGGRNIQYF. In DNA form, the CDR3 reads TGCGCCAGCAGTGACCCGCGTACAGGGGGCAGAAACATTCAGTACTTC.

This clonotype was detected many times. The chain employs TRBV4-1 and TRBJ2-2; no reliable D call. The germline V and J ends were trimmed by 0 bases and 7 bases, with 3 bases remaining between them. CDR3 length: 12 residues. The germline CDR1 and CDR2 sequences are MGHRA and YSYEKL. CDR3 bases: TGCGCCAGCAGCCAAGATGTCGGGGAGCTGTTTTTT. It is translated as CASSQDVGELFF.

The rearrangement links TRBV18 to TRBJ2-3, with 7 bases fitting TRBD1. Germline CDR1 is KGHSH and CDR2 is LQKENI. The V segment lost 2 bases and the J segment 3 bases; nucleotides outside the gene matches: 5. This CDR3 has 15 residues. DNA for the CDR3: TGTGCCAGCTCACCAGCCGGGACAGAGACAGATACGCAGTATTTT. Protein: CASSPAGTETDTQYF.

The J gene is TRBJ1-6, the V gene TRBV7-2; no reliable D call. V lost 3 bases and J 10 bases, leaving 13 bases between the germline ends. The CDR3 contains 14 residues. CDR1 SGHTA and CDR2 FQGNSA come from the germline V gene. CDR3 sequence (DNA): TGTGCCAGCAGCTTGTATGTTGCCGGATCACCCCTCCACTTT. This sequence encodes CASSLYVAGSPLHF.

This clonotype was seen a few times. This sequence joins TRBV10-3 and TRBJ2-1; the match to TRBD2 covers 7 bases. Germline-derived CDR1 and CDR2 are ENHRY and SYGVKD. This CDR3 comprises 14 residues. The junction had 7 bases not matched to a gene; V was cut back by 8 bases and J by 3 bases. This CDR3 reads CAIAGDGNYNEQFF. The CDR3 DNA follows: TGTGCCATCGCGGGGGACGGAAACTACAATGAGCAGTTCTTC.

This clonotype occurred many times. The CDR3 DNA reads as TGTGCCAGCAGTCCCCCCGGGACAAGAAATCAGCCCCAGCATTTT. This translates into CASSPPGTRNQPQHF. The chain combines TRBV28 with TRBJ1-5, with D tentatively TRBD1 (6 bases). Trimming stripped 5 bases from V and 4 bases from J, with 15 bases between. This CDR3 is built from 15 residues. Germline CDR1 is MDHEN and CDR2 is SYDVKM.

The table lists this clonotype with a few counts. The chain is built from TRBV27 and TRBJ2-7, with 7 bases matching TRBD1. Germline CDR1 MNHEY, CDR2 SMNVEV (reference sequence). This CDR3 spans 15 amino acids. Trimming cost V 6 bases and J 1 base; bases outside gene matches: 9. The CDR3 nucleotides are TGTGCCAGCAGACGGACAGGCGTTAGGTCCTACGAGCAGTACTTC. It yields the protein CASRRTGVRSYEQYF.

This clonotype was recorded at least ten times. V is TRBV10-3 and J is TRBJ2-7, with D possibly TRBD2 on 5 matching bases. V was cut by 5 bases and J by 6 bases, with 20 bases left in between. CDR3 length: 15 amino acids. Per germline, CDR1 ENHRY and CDR2 SYGVKD. The CDR3 region is CAISREGSGSLEQYF. The CDR3 nucleotides are TGTGCCATCAGTCGAGAGGGTTCAGGCTCTCTCGAGCAGTACTTC.

This clonotype was recorded a few times. The J gene is TRBJ1-6, the V gene TRBV30; possibly TRBD1 for D (6 bases). The CDR3 loop spans 16 amino acids. Germline V gene sequence: CDR1 GTSNPN, CDR2 SVGIG (reference sequence). V gave up 2 bases and J gave up 6 bases, with 17 bases separating them. The CDR3 here is CAWSWAQGKSNSPLHF. The DNA of the CDR3 is TGTGCCTGGAGTTGGGCGCAGGGGAAGAGTAATTCACCCCTCCACTTT.

This clonotype has at least ten counts. V and J are TRBV12-3 or TRBV12-4 and TRBJ2-7, with 12 bases matching TRBD2. The CDR3 has 15 residues. V shed 3 bases, J shed 12 bases, and the junction held 12 bases outside the gene matches. CDR3 amino acids: CASSFSRTSGARSYF. The CDR3 DNA is TGTGCCAGCAGTTTCTCGCGGACTAGCGGGGCCCGATCGTACTTC.

This clonotype was detected ten times or more. The chain joins TRBV28 to TRBJ2-1; D is perhaps TRBD2 (7 bases). Germline CDR1 is MDHEN and CDR2 is SYDVKM. The V end was cut by 10 bases, the J end by 9 bases, with 22 bases between. The CDR3 consists of 14 residues. CDR3 nucleotide sequence: TGTGCCACCTATAATGGGGGGGCGATACTTGAGCAGTTCTTC. Amino acids: CATYNGGAILEQFF.